These 24 T cell receptor beta chains were all obtained from the same sample, sequenced in a study of cytomegalovirus exposure and HLA in healthy donors. The study ran its PCR with 60 Vbeta and 13 Jbeta primers. Sequencing used immunoSEQ multiplex PCR; TCRdb keeps in-frame clones, though not all of them. The sample includes some 130,000 clones, around 78% of them seen just once. Sequenced: PBMCs. The receptors come from a woman in her thirties or forties in good health and CMV-seronegative.

The chain joins TRBV5-8 to TRBJ1-5; a possible D gene is TRBD1 (5 bases). CDR1 is SGHTS and CDR2 is YDEGEE in the germline V gene. The length of the CDR3 is 15 residues. V was shortened by 0 bases and J by 0 bases, with 7 bases between the two germline ends. CDR3 nucleotide sequence: TGTGCCAGCAGCTTGGATGGACATAGCAATCAGCCCCAGCATTTT. Translation: CASSLDGHSNQPQHF.

This rearrangement joins TRBV27 to TRBJ2-7; 11 bases fit TRBD2. The germline gives CDR1 MNHEY, CDR2 SMNVEV (reference sequence). This CDR3 has 17 residues. V dropped 5 bases and J dropped 4; count of bases not matched to a gene: 13. In DNA, the CDR3 is TGTGCCAGCAGTCCCCTTCAATCGGCTAGCGGGAGGTACGAGCAGTACTTC. This sequence encodes CASSPLQSASGRYEQYF.

The chain joins TRBV13 to TRBJ1-2, with D maybe TRBD1 (6 bases). With 1 base removed from V and 6 bases from J, the gap between germline ends came to 9 bases. CDR1 PRHDT and CDR2 FYEKMQ come from the germline V gene (reference sequence). The CDR3 totals 13 residues. The CDR3 nucleotides are TGTGCCAGCAGCTTAGAGGGGGTTGATGGCTACACCTTC. Amino acids: CASSLEGVDGYTF.

The chain couples TRBV10-3 to TRBJ2-4; D is perhaps TRBD1 (6 bases). This CDR3 is built from 16 residues. Germline V gene data show CDR1 as ENHRY and CDR2 as SYGVKD. The germline V and J ends were trimmed by 2 bases and 7 bases, with 18 bases remaining between them. The DNA of the CDR3 is TGTGCCATCAGTGAGAGGGGGATGACTTCATGGAACATTCAGTACTTC. Protein sequence: CAISERGMTSWNIQYF.

This clone was seen only a few times. The rearrangement uses TRBV25-1 and TRBJ2-5; D call uncertain. This CDR3 comprises 14 residues. The germline CDR1 and CDR2 sequences are MGHDK and SYGVNS. V shed 3 bases and J shed 3 bases, with 11 bases lying between them. The CDR3 protein is CASSDKLSEETQYF. DNA of the CDR3: TGTGCCAGCAGTGACAAGCTAAGCGAAGAGACCCAGTACTTC. The variable domain in full, completed from reference TRBV25-1 and TRBJ2-5, reads EADIYQTPRYLVIGTGKKITLECSQTMGHDKMYWYQQDPGMELHLIHYSYGVNSTEKGDLSSESTVSRIRTEHFPLTLESARPSHTSQYLCASSDKLSEETQYFGPGTRLLVL.

The chain links TRBV9 to TRBJ1-1, with 7 nucleotides matching TRBD1. Germline loops: CDR1 SGDLS, CDR2 YYNGEE. This CDR3 has 14 residues. V trimming: 3 bases; J trimming: 2 bases; junction bases outside the gene matches: 4. The CDR3: CASSGRQGNTEAFF. CDR3 bases: TGTGCCAGCAGCGGAAGACAGGGAAACACTGAAGCTTTCTTT.

The gene calls are TRBV4-1 and TRBJ2-7; TRBD2 aligns across 10 bases. The trim removed 1 base at V and 6 bases at J, leaving 9 bases unmatched. CDR1 MGHRA and CDR2 YSYEKL come from the germline V gene. CDR3 size: 16 residues. CDR3 in amino acids: CASSQGTSGPSSEQYF. The CDR3 DNA reads TGCGCCAGCAGCCAAGGGACTAGCGGACCTTCTTCCGAGCAGTACTTC.

V and J are TRBV7-9 and TRBJ2-1; D uncertain. Germline CDR1 and CDR2: SEHNR and FQNEAQ (reference sequence). The CDR3 covers 14 residues. Trimming took 1 base from V and 7 from J, leaving 11 bases between them. CDR3 loop: CASSLEKSWNEQFF. The CDR3 region has the DNA TGTGCCAGCAGCTTAGAAAAGAGCTGGAATGAGCAGTTCTTC. The whole variable domain, remainder taken from reference TRBV7-9 and TRBJ2-1, is DTGVSQNPRHKITKRGQNVTFRCDPISEHNRLYWYRQTLGQGPEFLTYFQNEAQLEKSRLLSDRFSAERPKGSFSTLEIQRTEQGDSAMYLCASSLEKSWNEQFFGPGTRLTVL.

The chain combines TRBV9 with TRBJ2-2; D is undetermined. This CDR3 has 13 amino acids. V dropped 3 bases and J dropped 2 bases, with 5 bases sitting between them. Germline V gives CDR1 SGDLS, CDR2 YYNGEE. In nucleotides, the CDR3 is TGTGCCAGCAGCGGGGCCAACACCGGGGAGCTGTTTTTT. It codes for CASSGANTGELFF.

The table lists this clone with a few counts. The V gene is TRBV7-8, the J gene TRBJ2-7; a weak D match, TRBD1 (7 bases). The germline V gene encodes CDR1 SGHVS and CDR2 FQNEAQ. Deletions cut 5 bases from V and 2 bases from J, with 16 bases between. CDR3 size: 15 residues. CDR3 protein: CASSLRGRGAYEQYF. CDR3 coding DNA: TGTGCCAGCAGCCTAAGGGGGCGCGGGGCCTACGAGCAGTACTTC.

V and J are TRBV5-1 and TRBJ2-7; TRBD2 might be the D (6 bases). Trimming removed 1 base from V and 0 bases from J, with 11 bases in between. This CDR3 comprises 15 residues. Germline CDR1 reads SGHRS; CDR2 reads YFSETQ. The CDR3 region is CASSLLGDSSYEQYF. The CDR3 DNA is TGCGCCAGCAGCTTGTTGGGGGACTCCTCCTACGAGCAGTACTTC.

CDR3 coding DNA: TGTGCCAGCAGCGGACAGGGCTCTGAAGCTTTCTTT. Translating it yields CASSGQGSEAFF. The rearrangement uses TRBV9 and TRBJ1-1, with 7 nucleotides matching TRBD1. With V trimmed by 3 bases and J by 6 bases, 2 bases remained unmatched. This CDR3 is 12 amino acids long. The germline gives CDR1 SGDLS, CDR2 YYNGEE. Together with reference TRBV9 and TRBJ1-1, the CDR3 gives the full variable domain: DSGVTQTPKHLITATGQRVTLRCSPRSGDLSVYWYQQSLDQGLQFLIQYYNGEERAKGNILERFSAQQFPDLHSELNLSSLELGDSALYFCASSGQGSEAFFGQGTRLTVV.

V is TRBV30 and J is TRBJ2-1; tentative D call: TRBD2 (6 bases). The germline V gene encodes CDR1 GTSNPN and CDR2 SVGIG (reference sequence). The CDR3 sequence is 14 residues long. The V and J ends lost 3 bases and 4 bases respectively, with 13 bases between them. The CDR3 bases are TGTGCCTGGAGCGCCGGGACTTTATACAATGAGCAGTTCTTC. Its protein is CAWSAGTLYNEQFF.

The genes are TRBV2 and TRBJ2-5; TRBD1 might be the D (5 bases). The DNA matches TRBJ2-7 better at its end, which makes the J call doubtful. This CDR3 region has 19 residues. Per the germline V gene, CDR1 is SNHLY and CDR2 is FYNNEI. CDR3 in amino acids: CASSEALKTPTAVSYEQYF. The CDR3 coding sequence is TGTGCCAGCAGTGAAGCGCTAAAAACCCCGACAGCCGTTTCCTACGAGCAGTACTTC.

The genes are TRBV27 and TRBJ2-1, with 8 bases lining up with TRBD2. The CDR3 sequence is 16 residues long. V was pared by 5 bases and J by 4 bases, with 10 bases of the junction left unmatched. Germline CDR1 MNHEY, CDR2 SMNVEV (reference sequence). The CDR3, as DNA: TGTGCCAGCAGTAGAGTTCCCAGCGGGAGATACAATGAGCAGTTCTTC. Translating it yields CASSRVPSGRYNEQFF.

This clone was picked up one time. This chain connects TRBV4-1 to TRBJ2-3, with D possibly being TRBD2 (5 bases). Trimming shortened V by 0 bases and J by 1 base, and 11 bases separated the two germline ends. There are 16 residues in the CDR3. CDR1 MGHRA and CDR2 YSYEKL come from the germline V gene. CDR3 sequence (DNA): TGCGCCAGCAGCCAAGAAGAGGGAGTGGGCACAGATACGCAGTATTTT. It translates to CASSQEEGVGTDTQYF.

This clone was found once. The chain employs TRBV6-5 and TRBJ1-2; 8 bases are shared with TRBD1. CDR1 is MNHEY, CDR2 SVGAGI, per germline. V was pared by 6 bases and J by 4 bases, with 10 bases of the junction left unmatched. The CDR3 has 15 residues. The CDR3: CASSSGQGVAYGYTF. CDR3 sequence (DNA): TGTGCCAGCAGCAGCGGACAGGGAGTCGCCTATGGCTACACCTTC.

V and J are TRBV5-1 and TRBJ2-2; D is perhaps TRBD2 (7 bases). The CDR3 sequence is 14 residues long. V lost 4 bases, J lost 5 bases, and 12 bases lay in between. CDR1 SGHRS and CDR2 YFSETQ come from the germline V gene. The CDR3 loop reads CASSLQGLTGELFF. The CDR3 region has the DNA TGCGCCAGCAGCCTACAGGGACTAACCGGGGAGCTGTTTTTT.

This clone turned up a few times. The gene calls are TRBV19 and TRBJ1-1; D perhaps matches TRBD1 (5 bases). Trimming left V 3 bases short and J 5 bases short, with 10 bases between. Germline V gene sequence: CDR1 LNHDA, CDR2 SQIVND (reference sequence). The CDR3 runs 13 residues. As DNA, the CDR3 is TGTGCCAGTAGTATGGGGGGGGGAACTGAAGCTTTCTTT. Translating it yields CASSMGGGTEAFF. Looking up the rest from reference TRBV19 and TRBJ1-1 gives the full variable domain: DGGITQSPKYLFRKEGQNVTLSCEQNLNHDAMYWYRQDPGQGLRLIYYSQIVNDFQKGDIAEGYSVSREKKESFPLTVTSAQKNPTAFYLCASSMGGGTEAFFGQGTRLTVV.

This chain connects TRBV28 to TRBJ2-5; weak D call: TRBD1 (5 bases). The J call is in doubt because the DNA end fits TRBJ2-7 better. Germline V gene sequence: CDR1 MDHEN, CDR2 SYDVKM. The CDR3 spans 13 residues. In DNA, the CDR3 is TGTGCCAGCAGGTTGGACACGTCCTACGAGCAGTACTTC. Encoded protein: CASRLDTSYEQYF.

The chain recombines TRBV28 with TRBJ2-5; D gene unclear. The CDR3 runs 14 residues. The germline V gene has CDR1 MDHEN and CDR2 SYDVKM. Trimming cost V 10 bases and J 4 bases, with 19 bases left between them. The CDR3 protein is CATRAGSEGETQYF. The CDR3, as DNA: TGTGCCACCCGCGCCGGCAGCGAAGGAGAGACCCAGTACTTC. The full variable domain, in which reference TRBV28 and TRBJ2-5 provide the parts outside the CDR3, is DVKVTQSSRYLVKRTGEKVFLECVQDMDHENMFWYRQDPGLGLRLIYFSYDVKMKEKGDIPEGYSVSREKKERFSLILESASTNQTSMYLCATRAGSEGETQYFGPGTRLLVL.

The rearrangement uses TRBV30 and TRBJ2-2, with 10 bases aligning to TRBD1. The CDR3 is made up of 15 amino acids. The germline V gene has CDR1 GTSNPN and CDR2 SVGIG (reference sequence). After removal of 5 bases from V and 4 bases from J, the junction contained 7 bases not matched to a gene. CDR3 protein: CAWSSGQGSTGELFF. CDR3 DNA sequence: TGTGCCTGGTCCTCGGGACAGGGGTCCACCGGGGAGCTGTTTTTT.

This rearrangement joins TRBV2 to TRBJ2-1; 9 bases line up with TRBD2. The CDR3 has 16 amino acids. Germline CDR1 and CDR2: SNHLY and FYNNEI. Unmatched junction bases numbered 8, after V lost 4 bases and J lost 4 bases. The DNA of the CDR3 is TGTGCCAGCAGTGGAGGGGCTAGCGGGGCTTACAATGAGCAGTTCTTC. As protein: CASSGGASGAYNEQFF.

The chain links TRBV4-1 to TRBJ2-2; TRBD1 matches at 9 bases. Germline lookup yields CDR1 MGHRA and CDR2 YSYEKL. V was clipped by 3 bases and J by 2 bases; unmatched bases: 4. CDR3 length: 16 amino acids. CDR3 residues: CASSHEDRGNTGELFF. CDR3 in DNA: TGCGCCAGCAGCCATGAGGACAGGGGAAACACCGGGGAGCTGTTTTTT.